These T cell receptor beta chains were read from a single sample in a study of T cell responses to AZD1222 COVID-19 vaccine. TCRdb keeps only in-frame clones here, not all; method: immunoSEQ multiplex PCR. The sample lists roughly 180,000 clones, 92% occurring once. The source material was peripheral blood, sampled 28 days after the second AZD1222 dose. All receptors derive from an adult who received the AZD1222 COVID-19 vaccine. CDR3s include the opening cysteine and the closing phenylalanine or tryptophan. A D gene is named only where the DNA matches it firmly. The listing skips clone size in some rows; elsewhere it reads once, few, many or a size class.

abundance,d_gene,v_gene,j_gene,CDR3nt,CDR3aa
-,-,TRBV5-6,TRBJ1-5,TGTGCCAGCAGCTTGGCCGGTCAGCCCCAGCATTTT,CASSLAGQPQHF
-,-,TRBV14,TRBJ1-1,TGTGCCAGCAGCCAAGAGGCGGGACGGATGAACACTGAAGCTTTCTTT,CASSQEAGRMNTEAFF
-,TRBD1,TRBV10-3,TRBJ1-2,TGTGCCATCAGTCCCGGGACAGGGACCGTCTATGGCTACACCTTC,CAISPGTGTVYGYTF
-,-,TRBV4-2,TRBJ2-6,TGTGCCAGCAGCCAAAGCCCAAGAGACTCTGGGGCCAACGTCCTGACTTTC,CASSQSPRDSGANVLTF
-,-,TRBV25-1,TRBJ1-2,TGTGCCAGCAGTGACGTCCGGGACCAAGTGGGAGGCTACACCTTC,CASSDVRDQVGGYTF
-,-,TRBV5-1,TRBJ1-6,TGCGCCAGCAGCTTGGAACCCGGGGACGTGAATTCACCCCTCCACTTT,CASSLEPGDVNSPLHF
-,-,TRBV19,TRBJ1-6,TGTGCCAGTAGTATTGGGCCAAATTCACCCCTCCACTTT,CASSIGPNSPLHF
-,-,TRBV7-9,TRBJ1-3,TGTGCCAGCAGCTCCCAACCCACATTAGGGGCGCGGATTGGAAACACCATATATTTT,CASSSQPTLGARIGNTIYF
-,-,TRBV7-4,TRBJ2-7,TGTGCCAGCAGCTTCGGCCGCTCCTACGAGCAGTACTTC,CASSFGRSYEQYF
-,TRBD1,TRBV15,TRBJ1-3,TGTGCCACCAGCACAGGACAGGGGGCCTCTGGAAACACCATATATTTT,CATSTGQGASGNTIYF
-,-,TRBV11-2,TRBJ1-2,TGTGCCAGCAGCCAGGGCCCTAACTATGGCTACACCTTC,CASSQGPNYGYTF
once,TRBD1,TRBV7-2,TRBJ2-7,TGTGCCAGCAGCTCGGGACAGGGCGGCGGCTACGAGCAGTACTTC,CASSSGQGGGYEQYF
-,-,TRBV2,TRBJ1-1,TGTGCCAGCCTGGACAGGAACACTGAAGCTTTCTTT,CASLDRNTEAFF
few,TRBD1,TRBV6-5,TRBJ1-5,TGTGCCAGCAGTCCGGGACAGGGGGGCAATCAGCCCCAGCATTTT,CASSPGQGGNQPQHF
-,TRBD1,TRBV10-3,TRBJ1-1,TGTGCCATCAGTCTATCGACAGGGAGCACTGAAGCTTTCTTT,CAISLSTGSTEAFF
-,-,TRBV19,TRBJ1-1,TGTGCCAGTAGTCCCCAACAGGGTTCCCCTGAAGCTTTCTTT,CASSPQQGSPEAFF
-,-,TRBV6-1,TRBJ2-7,TGTGCCAGCAGTGAACCTTCCGGGACACCATCCTACGAGCAGTACTTC,CASSEPSGTPSYEQYF
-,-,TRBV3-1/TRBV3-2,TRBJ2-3,TGTGCCAGCAGCCACGGGGACCCCACAGATACGCAGTATTTT,CASSHGDPTDTQYF
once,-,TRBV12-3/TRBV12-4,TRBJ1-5,TGTGCCAGCACTTTGGGCGCAGGGCAGCCCCAGCATTTT,CASTLGAGQPQHF
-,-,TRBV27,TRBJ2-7,TGTGCCAGCAGTTTACGCCCCCTGGAACCGTACGAGCAGTACTTC,CASSLRPLEPYEQYF
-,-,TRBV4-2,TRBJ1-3,TGTGCCAGCAGCCAACGGCTGGCCTCTGGAAACACCATATATTTT,CASSQRLASGNTIYF
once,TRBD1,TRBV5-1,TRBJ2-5,TGCGCCAGCGGTCCCGGGACAGGGGTGCGGGAGACCCAGTACTTC,CASGPGTGVRETQYF
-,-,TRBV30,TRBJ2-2,TGTGCCTGGAGTCGTCGTCTGACCAACACCGGGGAGCTGTTTTTT,CAWSRRLTNTGELFF
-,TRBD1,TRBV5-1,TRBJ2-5,TGCGCCAGCAGCGTGGGACAGGGGCTGGGAGAGACCCAGTACTTC,CASSVGQGLGETQYF
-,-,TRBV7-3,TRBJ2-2,TGTGCCAGCAGTCCCAGGGTGGGCGGGGAGCTGTTTTTT,CASSPRVGGELFF
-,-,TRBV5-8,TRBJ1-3,TGTGCCAGCAGCTCGGGTCACAGGTCCAACTCTGGAAACACCATATATTTT,CASSSGHRSNSGNTIYF
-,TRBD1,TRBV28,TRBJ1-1,TGTGCCAGCAGTCCCACCCCAGGGGGGTCGGTTAACACTGAAGCTTTCTTT,CASSPTPGGSVNTEAFF
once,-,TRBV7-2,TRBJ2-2,TGTGCCAGCAGCCGAGACCCCGCCGGGGAGCTGTTTTTT,CASSRDPAGELFF
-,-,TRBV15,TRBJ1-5,TGTGCCACCAGCAGAGACCCCCTGGAGCCCCAGCATTTT,CATSRDPLEPQHF
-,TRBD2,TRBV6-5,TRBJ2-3,TGTGCCAGCAGTTACTCGCGGCGGGGGGGCACAGATACGCAGTATTTT,CASSYSRRGGTDTQYF
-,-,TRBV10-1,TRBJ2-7,TGCGCCAGCAGTGATCCAGCGGTCTACGAGCAGTACTTC,CASSDPAVYEQYF
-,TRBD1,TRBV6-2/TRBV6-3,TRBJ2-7,TGTGCCAGCAGTTACCGACAGGGACCCTACGAGCAGTACTTC,CASSYRQGPYEQYF
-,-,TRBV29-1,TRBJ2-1,TGCAGCGTTGGGGGGGCGGGAGCCTCCTACAATGAGCAGTTCTTC,CSVGGAGASYNEQFF
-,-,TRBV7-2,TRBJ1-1,TGTGCCAGCAGCCCCAGGCTGAACACTGAAGCTTTCTTT,CASSPRLNTEAFF
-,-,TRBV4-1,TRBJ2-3,TGCGCCAGCAGCCTTGACAGGCAGGGAGATACGCAGTATTTT,CASSLDRQGDTQYF
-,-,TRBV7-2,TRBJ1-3,TGTGCCAGCAGCCTCGGGACCCCCTTTGGAAACACCATATATTTT,CASSLGTPFGNTIYF
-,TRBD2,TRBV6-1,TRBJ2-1,TGTGCCAGCAGTGAAGGGAAGCTAGCGGGGCAAAATGAGCAGTTCTTC,CASSEGKLAGQNEQFF
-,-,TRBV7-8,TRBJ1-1,TGTGCCAGCAGCTTAGATTCCACTACCATGAACACTGAAGCTTTCTTT,CASSLDSTTMNTEAFF
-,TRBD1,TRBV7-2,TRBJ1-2,TGTGCCAGCAGCCCCGGGACAGCAAACTATGGCTACACCTTC,CASSPGTANYGYTF
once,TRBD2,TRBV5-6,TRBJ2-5,TGTGCCAGCAGCCATTCTGCGGGGGGCGGGTTGGAGACCCAGTACTTC,CASSHSAGGGLETQYF
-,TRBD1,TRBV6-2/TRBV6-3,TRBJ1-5,TGTGCCAGCAGTTACATGGGGACAGGGTTTAGGCATCAGCCCCAGCATTTT,CASSYMGTGFRHQPQHF
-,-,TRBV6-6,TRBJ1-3,TGTGCCAGCAGTTACGGACAGTCGAGCTCTGGAAACACCATATATTTT,CASSYGQSSSGNTIYF
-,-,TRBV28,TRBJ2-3,TGTGCCAGCAGTTGGGACCTCACAAATACGCAGTATTTT,CASSWDLTNTQYF
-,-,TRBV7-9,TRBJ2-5,TGTGCCAGCAGCTTAAGGGTTTCGGAGACCCAGTACTTC,CASSLRVSETQYF
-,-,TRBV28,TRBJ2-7,TGTGCCAGCAGCCGCGGCGCTGCCTACGAGCAGTACTTC,CASSRGAAYEQYF